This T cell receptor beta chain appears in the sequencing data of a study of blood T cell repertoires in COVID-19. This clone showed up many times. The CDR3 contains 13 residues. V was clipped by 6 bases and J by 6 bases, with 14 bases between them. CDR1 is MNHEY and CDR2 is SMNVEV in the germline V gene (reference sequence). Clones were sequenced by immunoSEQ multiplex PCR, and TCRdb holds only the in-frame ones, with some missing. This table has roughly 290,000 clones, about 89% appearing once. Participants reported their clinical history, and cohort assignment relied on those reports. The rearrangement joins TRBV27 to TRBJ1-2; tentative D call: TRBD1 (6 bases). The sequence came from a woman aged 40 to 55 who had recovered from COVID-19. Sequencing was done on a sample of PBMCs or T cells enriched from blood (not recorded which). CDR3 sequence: CASRDTGSDGYTF. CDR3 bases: TGTGCCAGCAGAGACACAGGGAGCGATGGCTACACCTTC.